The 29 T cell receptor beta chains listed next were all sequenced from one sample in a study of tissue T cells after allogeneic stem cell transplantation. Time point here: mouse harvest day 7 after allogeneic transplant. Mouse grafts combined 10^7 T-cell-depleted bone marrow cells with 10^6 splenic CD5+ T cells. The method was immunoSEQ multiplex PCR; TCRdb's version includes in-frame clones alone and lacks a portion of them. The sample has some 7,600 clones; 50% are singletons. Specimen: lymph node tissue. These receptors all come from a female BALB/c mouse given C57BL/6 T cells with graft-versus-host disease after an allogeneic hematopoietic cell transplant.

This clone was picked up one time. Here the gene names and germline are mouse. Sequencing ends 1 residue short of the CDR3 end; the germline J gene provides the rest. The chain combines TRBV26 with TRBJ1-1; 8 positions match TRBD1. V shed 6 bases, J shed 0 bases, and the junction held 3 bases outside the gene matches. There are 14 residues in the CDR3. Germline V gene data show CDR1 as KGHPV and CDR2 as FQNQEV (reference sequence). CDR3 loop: CASRGQAANTEVFF. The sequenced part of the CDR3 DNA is TGTGCCAGCAGGGGACAGGCAGCAAACACAGAAGTCTTC.

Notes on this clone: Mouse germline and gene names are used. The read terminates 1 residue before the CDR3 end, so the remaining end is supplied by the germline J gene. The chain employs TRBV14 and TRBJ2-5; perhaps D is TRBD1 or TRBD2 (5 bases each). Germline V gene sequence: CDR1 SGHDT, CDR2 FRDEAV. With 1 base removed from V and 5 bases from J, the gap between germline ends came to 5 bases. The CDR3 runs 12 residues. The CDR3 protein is CASSFGGDTQYF. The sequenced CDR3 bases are TGTGCCAGCAGTTTCGGGGGAGACACCCAGTAC.

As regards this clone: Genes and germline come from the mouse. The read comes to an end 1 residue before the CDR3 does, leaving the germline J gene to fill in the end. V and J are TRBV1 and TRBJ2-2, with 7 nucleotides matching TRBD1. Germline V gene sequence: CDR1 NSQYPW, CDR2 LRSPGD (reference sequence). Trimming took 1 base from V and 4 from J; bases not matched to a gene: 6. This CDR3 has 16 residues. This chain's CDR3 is CTCSAGQGVSTGQLYF. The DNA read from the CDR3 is TGCACCTGCAGTGCAGGGCAGGGGGTTAGCACCGGGCAGCTCTAC.

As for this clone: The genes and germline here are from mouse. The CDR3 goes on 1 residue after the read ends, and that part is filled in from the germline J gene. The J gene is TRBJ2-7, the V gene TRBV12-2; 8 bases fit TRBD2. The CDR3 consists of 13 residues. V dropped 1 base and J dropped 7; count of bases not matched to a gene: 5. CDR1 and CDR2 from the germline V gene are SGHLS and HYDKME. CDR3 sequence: CASSLGGRGEQYF. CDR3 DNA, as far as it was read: TGTGCCAGCTCTCTGGGGGGGCGCGGGGAACAGTAC.

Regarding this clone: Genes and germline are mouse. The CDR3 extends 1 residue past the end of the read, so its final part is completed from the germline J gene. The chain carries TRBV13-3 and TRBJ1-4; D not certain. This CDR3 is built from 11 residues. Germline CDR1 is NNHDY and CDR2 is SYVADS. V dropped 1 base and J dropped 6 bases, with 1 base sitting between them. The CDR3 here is CASSDHERLFF. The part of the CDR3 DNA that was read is TGTGCCAGCAGTGATCACGAAAGATTATTT.

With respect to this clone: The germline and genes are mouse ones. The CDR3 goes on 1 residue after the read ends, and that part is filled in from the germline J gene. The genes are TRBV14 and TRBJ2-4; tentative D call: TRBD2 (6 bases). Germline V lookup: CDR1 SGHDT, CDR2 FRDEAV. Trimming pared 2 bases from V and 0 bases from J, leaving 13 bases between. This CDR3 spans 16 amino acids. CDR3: CASSFWGIGSQNTLYF. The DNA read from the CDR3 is TGTGCCAGCAGTTTTTGGGGGATCGGTAGTCAAAACACCTTGTAC.

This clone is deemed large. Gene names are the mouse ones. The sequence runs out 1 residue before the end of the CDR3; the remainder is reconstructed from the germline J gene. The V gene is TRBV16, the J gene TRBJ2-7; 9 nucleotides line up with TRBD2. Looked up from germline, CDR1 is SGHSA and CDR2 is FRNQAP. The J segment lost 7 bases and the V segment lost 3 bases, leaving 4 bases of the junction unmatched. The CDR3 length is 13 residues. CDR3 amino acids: CASSFGGAREQYF. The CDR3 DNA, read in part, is TGTGCAAGCAGCTTTGGGGGGGCGCGAGAACAGTAC.

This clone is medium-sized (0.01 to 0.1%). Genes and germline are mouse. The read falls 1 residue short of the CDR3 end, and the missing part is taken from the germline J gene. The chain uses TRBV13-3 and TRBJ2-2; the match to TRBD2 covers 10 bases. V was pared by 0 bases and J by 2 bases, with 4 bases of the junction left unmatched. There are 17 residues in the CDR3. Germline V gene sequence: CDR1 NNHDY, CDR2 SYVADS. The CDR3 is CASSDETGGWNTGQLYF. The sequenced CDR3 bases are TGTGCCAGCAGTGATGAGACTGGGGGGTGGAACACCGGGCAGCTCTAC.

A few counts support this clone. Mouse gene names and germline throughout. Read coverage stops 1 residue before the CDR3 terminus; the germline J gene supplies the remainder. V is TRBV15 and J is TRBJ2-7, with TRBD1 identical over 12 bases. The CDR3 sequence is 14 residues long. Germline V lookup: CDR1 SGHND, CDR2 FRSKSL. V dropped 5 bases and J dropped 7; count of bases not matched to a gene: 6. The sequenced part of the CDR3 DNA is TGTGCCAGCAGTCCGGGACAGGGGGCAAGGGAACAGTAC. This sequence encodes CASSPGQGAREQY. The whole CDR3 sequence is CASSPGQGAREQYF.

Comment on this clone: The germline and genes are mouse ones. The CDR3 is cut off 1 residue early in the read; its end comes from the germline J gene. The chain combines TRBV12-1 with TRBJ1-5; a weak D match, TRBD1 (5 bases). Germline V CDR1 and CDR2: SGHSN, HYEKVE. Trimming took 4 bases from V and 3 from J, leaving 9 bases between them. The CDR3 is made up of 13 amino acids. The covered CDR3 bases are TGTGCCAGCTCGAGGAGGGGCAACCAGGCTCCGCTT. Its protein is CASSRRGNQAPL. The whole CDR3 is CASSRRGNQAPLF.

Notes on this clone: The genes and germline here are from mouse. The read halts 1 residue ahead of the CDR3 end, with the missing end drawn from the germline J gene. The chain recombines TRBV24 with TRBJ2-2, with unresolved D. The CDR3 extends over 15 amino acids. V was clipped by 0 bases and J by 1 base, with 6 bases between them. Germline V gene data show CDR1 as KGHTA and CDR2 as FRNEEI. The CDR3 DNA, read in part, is TGTGCCAGCAGTCTGTACAGGAAAAACACCGGGCAGCTCTAC. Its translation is CASSLYRKNTGQLY. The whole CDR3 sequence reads CASSLYRKNTGQLYF.

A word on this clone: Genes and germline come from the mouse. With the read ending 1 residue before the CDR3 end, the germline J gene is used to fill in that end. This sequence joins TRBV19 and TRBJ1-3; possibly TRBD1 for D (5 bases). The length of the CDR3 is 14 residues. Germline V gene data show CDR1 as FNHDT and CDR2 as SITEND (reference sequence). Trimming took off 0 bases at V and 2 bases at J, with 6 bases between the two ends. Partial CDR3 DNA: TGTGCCAGCAGTATAGGGACAACTGGAAATACGCTCTAT. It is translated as CASSIGTTGNTLY. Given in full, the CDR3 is CASSIGTTGNTLYF.

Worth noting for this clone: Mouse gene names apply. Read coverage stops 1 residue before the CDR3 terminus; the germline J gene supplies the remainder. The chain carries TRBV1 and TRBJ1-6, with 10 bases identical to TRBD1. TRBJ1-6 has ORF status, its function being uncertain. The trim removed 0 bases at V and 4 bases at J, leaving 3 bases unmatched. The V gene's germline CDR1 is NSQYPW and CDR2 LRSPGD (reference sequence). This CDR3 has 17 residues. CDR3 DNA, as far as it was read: TGCACCTGCAGTGCAGATCGACAGGGGGCATATAATTCGCCCCTCTAC. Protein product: CTCSADRQGAYNSPLY. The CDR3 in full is CTCSADRQGAYNSPLYF.

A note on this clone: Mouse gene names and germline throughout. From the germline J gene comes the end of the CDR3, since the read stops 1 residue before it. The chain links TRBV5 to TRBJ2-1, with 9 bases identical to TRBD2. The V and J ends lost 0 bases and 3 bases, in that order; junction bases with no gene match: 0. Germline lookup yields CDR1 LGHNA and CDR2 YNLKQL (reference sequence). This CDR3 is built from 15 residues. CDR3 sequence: CASSQDWGGYAEQFF. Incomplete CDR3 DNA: TGTGCCAGCAGCCAAGACTGGGGGGGCTATGCTGAGCAGTTC.

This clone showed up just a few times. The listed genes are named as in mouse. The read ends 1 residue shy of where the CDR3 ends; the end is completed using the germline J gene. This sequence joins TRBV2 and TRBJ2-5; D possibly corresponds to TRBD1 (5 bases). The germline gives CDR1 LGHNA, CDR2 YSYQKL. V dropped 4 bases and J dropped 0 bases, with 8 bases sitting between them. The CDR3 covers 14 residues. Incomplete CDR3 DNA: TGTGCCAGCAGCCCCTCAGGGAACCAAGACACCCAGTAC. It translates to CASSPSGNQDTQY. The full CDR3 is CASSPSGNQDTQYF.

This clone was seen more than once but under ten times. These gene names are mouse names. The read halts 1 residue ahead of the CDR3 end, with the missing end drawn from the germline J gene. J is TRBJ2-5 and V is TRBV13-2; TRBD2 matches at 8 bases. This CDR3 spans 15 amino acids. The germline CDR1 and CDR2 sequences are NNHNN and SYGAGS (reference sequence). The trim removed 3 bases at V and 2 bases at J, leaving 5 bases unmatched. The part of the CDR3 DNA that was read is TGTGCCAGCGGTGGCTGGGGGGCCCTCCAAGACACCCAGTAC. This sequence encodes CASGGWGALQDTQY. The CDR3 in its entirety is CASGGWGALQDTQYF.

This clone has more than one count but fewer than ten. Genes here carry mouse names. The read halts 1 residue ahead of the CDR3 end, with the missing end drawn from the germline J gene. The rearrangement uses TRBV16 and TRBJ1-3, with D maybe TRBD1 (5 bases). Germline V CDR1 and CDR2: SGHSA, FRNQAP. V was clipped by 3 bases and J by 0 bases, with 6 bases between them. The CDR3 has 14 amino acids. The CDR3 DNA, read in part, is TGTGCAAGCAGCTTCAGGGATTCTGGAAATACGCTCTAT. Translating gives CASSFRDSGNTLY. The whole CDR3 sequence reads CASSFRDSGNTLYF.

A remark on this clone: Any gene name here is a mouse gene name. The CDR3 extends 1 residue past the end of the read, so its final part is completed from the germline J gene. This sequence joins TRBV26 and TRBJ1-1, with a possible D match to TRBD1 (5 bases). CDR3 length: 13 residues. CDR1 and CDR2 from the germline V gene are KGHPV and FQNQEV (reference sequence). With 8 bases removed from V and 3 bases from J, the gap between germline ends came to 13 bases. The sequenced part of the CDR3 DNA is TGTGCCAGCCGTCAAGGGGCGGACACAGAAGTCTTC. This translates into CASRQGADTEVF. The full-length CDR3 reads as CASRQGADTEVFF.

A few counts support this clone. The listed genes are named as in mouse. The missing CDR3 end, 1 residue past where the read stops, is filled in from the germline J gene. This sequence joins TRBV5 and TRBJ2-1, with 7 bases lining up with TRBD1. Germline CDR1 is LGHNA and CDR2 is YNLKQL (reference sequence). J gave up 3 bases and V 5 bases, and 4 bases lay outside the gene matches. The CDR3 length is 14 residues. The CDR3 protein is CASSLGQIYAEQFF. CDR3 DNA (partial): TGTGCCAGCAGCTTGGGACAGATCTATGCTGAGCAGTTC.

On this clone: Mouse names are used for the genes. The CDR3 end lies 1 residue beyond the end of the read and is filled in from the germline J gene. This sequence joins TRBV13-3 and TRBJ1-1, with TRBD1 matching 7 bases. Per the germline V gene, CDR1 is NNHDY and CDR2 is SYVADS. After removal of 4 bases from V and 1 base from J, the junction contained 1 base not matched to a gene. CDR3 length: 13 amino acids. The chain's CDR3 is CASSWDRNTEVFF. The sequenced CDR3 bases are TGTGCCAGCAGTTGGGACAGAAACACAGAAGTCTTC.

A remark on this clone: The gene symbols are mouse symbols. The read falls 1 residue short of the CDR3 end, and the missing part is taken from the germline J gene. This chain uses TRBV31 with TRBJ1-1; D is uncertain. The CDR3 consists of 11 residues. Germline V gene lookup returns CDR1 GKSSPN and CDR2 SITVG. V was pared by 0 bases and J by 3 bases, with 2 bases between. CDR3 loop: CAWSLDTEVFF. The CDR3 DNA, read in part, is TGTGCCTGGAGTCTGGACACAGAAGTCTTC.

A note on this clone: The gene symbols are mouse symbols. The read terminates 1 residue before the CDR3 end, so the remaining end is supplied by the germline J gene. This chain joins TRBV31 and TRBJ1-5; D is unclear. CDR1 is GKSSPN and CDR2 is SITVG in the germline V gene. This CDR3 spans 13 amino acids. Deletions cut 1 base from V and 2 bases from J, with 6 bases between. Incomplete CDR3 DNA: TGTGCCTGGAGTCGGGGATACAACCAGGCTCCGCTT. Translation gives CAWSRGYNQAPL. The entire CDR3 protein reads CAWSRGYNQAPLF.

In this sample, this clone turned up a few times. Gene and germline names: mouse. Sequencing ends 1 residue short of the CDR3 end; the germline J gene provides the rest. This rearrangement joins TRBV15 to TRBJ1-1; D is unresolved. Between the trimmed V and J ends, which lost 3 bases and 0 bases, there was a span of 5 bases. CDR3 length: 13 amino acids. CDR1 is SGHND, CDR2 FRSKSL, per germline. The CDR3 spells CASSLATNTEVFF. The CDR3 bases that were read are TGTGCCAGCAGTTTGGCCACAAACACAGAAGTCTTC. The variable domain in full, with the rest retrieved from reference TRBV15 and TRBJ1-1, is DAGVTQTPRHEVAEKGQTIILKCEPVSGHNDLFWYRQTKIQGLELLSYFRSKSLMEDGGAFKDRFKAEMLNSSFSTLKIQPTEPKDSAVYLCASSLATNTEVFFGKGTRLTVV.

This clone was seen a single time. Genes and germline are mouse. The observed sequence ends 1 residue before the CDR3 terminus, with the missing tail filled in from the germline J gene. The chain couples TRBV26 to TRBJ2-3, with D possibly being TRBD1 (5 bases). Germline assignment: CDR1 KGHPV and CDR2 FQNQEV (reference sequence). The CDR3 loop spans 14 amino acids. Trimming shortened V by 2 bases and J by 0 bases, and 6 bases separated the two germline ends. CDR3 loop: CASSLDSSAETLYF. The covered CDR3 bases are TGTGCCAGCAGTCTGGACAGTAGTGCAGAAACGCTGTAT.

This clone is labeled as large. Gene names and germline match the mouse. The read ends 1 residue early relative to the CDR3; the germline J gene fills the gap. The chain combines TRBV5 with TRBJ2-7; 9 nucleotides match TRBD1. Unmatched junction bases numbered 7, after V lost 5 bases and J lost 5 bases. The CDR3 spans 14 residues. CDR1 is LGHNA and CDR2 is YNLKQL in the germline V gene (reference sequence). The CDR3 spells CASSYPGQGNEQYF. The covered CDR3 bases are TGTGCCAGCAGCTACCCAGGACAGGGGAATGAACAGTAC.

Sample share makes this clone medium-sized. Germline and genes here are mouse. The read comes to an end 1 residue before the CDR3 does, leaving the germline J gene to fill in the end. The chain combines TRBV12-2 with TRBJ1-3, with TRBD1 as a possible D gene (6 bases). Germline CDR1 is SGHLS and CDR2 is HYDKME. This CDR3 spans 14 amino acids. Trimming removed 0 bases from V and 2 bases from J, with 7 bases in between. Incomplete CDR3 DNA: TGTGCCAGCTCTCTCTACAGGGCTGGAAATACGCTCTAT. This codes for CASSLYRAGNTLY. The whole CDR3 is CASSLYRAGNTLYF.

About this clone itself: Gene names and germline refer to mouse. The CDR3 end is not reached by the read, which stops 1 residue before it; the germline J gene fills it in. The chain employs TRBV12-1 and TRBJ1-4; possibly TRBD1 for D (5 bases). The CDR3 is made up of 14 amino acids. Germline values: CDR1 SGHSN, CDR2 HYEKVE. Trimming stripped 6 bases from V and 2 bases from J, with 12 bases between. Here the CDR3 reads CASSLGHSNERLFF. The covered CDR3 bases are TGTGCCAGCAGTCTTGGACACTCCAACGAAAGATTATTT.

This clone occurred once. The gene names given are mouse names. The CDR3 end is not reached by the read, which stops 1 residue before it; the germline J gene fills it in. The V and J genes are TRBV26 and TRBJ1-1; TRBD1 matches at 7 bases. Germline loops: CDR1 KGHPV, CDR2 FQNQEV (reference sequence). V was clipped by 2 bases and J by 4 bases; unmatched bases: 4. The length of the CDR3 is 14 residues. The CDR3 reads CASSLTQGSTEVFF. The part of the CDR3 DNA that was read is TGTGCCAGCAGTCTGACACAGGGGAGCACAGAAGTCTTC.

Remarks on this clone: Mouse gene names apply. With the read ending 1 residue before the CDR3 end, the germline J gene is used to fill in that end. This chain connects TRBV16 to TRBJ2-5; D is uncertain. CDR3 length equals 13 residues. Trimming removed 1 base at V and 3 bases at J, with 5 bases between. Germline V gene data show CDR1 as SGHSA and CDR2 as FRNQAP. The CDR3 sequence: CASSLVGQDTQYF. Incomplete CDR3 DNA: TGTGCAAGCAGCTTAGTTGGACAAGACACCCAGTAC.